The present T cell receptor beta chain was sequenced within a study of blood T cell repertoires in COVID-19. This clone was seen only once. CDR3 size: 13 residues. Germline V gene lookup returns CDR1 MDHEN and CDR2 SYDVKM. V was trimmed by 2 bases and J by 3 bases, leaving 6 bases between them. Repertoires were generated with immunoSEQ multiplex PCR, while TCRdb's copy carries only in-frame clones and drops some. The sample has 180,000 or so clones; around 79% are singletons. V is TRBV28 and J is TRBJ2-3, with D hard to call. The receptor was isolated from a middle-aged man who had recovered from COVID-19. Specimen: PBMCs or T cells enriched from blood (not recorded which). CDR3 sequence (DNA): TGTGCCAGCAGTTTACGGAGAACAGATACGCAGTATTTT. Its protein is CASSLRRTDTQYF.